This is a list of T cell receptor beta chains from one sample in a study of response to subunit inactivated influenza vaccine. MiXCR was run by TCRdb on the RT-PCR reads, yielding one entry per CDR3 protein. The sample records about 650,000 distinct CDR3 sequences, approximately 15% being singletons. The sequenced sample was PBMCs from blood, obtained approximately 15 days before vaccination. The receptors stem from a man aged 50 or older who received an inactivated influenza vaccine. Both conserved end residues are part of each CDR3. Each record gives: V gene, clone size, J gene, D gene, CDR3 DNA, CDR3 protein. A D gene is named only where the DNA matches it firmly. Rows may omit the clone size; those that give it use once, few, many or a size class.

V gene: TRBV24-1; clone size: few; J gene: TRBJ2-3; D gene: TRBD1; CDR3 DNA: TGTGCCACCAGTGATCAGTGGACAGGAACGCAGTATTTT; CDR3 protein: CATSDQWTGTQYF
V gene: TRBV5-1; clone size: NA; J gene: TRBJ2-5; D gene: NA; CDR3 DNA: TGCGCCAGCAGCTTGGGACCCAGTGGAGAGACCCAGTACTTC; CDR3 protein: CASSLGPSGETQYF
V gene: TRBV6-1; clone size: NA; J gene: TRBJ1-5; D gene: NA; CDR3 DNA: TGTGCCAGCAGTGATAACCTTGGGGCGCCGGAGCCCCAGCATTTT; CDR3 protein: CASSDNLGAPEPQHF
V gene: TRBV12-3/TRBV12-4; clone size: NA; J gene: TRBJ1-5; D gene: NA; CDR3 DNA: TGTGCCAGTGACAGCTCTGTACCGCCCCAGCATTTT; CDR3 protein: CASDSSVPPQHF
V gene: TRBV4-3; clone size: many; J gene: TRBJ1-2; D gene: NA; CDR3 DNA: TGCGCCAGCAGCCAAGATTGGGGGTTCGGCTACACCTTC; CDR3 protein: CASSQDWGFGYTF
V gene: TRBV3-1; clone size: NA; J gene: TRBJ2-7; D gene: NA; CDR3 DNA: TGTGCCAGCAGCCAAGGTCCAGGGATAGCCTACGAGCAGTACTTC; CDR3 protein: CASSQGPGIAYEQYF
V gene: TRBV5-1; clone size: NA; J gene: TRBJ2-1; D gene: TRBD1; CDR3 DNA: TGCGCCAGCAGCTTGGGCCCCCTCCGACAGGGAGTGGGCAACAATGAGCAGTTCTTC; CDR3 protein: CASSLGPLRQGVGNNEQFF
V gene: TRBV6-2/TRBV6-3; clone size: NA; J gene: TRBJ2-7; D gene: NA; CDR3 DNA: TGTGCCAGCCACACCTATTTAACGGGATCGCGGACCTACGAGCAGTACTTC; CDR3 protein: CASHTYLTGSRTYEQYF
V gene: TRBV7-2; clone size: NA; J gene: TRBJ1-1; D gene: NA; CDR3 DNA: TGTGCCAGCAGCAGAGGGGCGCGGACTGAAGCTTTCTTT; CDR3 protein: CASSRGARTEAFF
V gene: TRBV5-1; clone size: many; J gene: TRBJ1-1; D gene: TRBD1; CDR3 DNA: TGCGCCAGCAGCTCACAGGGGGACAATTTTGAAGCTTTCTTT; CDR3 protein: CASSSQGDNFEAFF
V gene: TRBV7-2; clone size: NA; J gene: TRBJ2-5; D gene: TRBD2; CDR3 DNA: TGTGCCAGGAGCTTAAAACTAGCGGGGGGGTCTCAAGAGACCCAGTACTTC; CDR3 protein: CARSLKLAGGSQETQYF
V gene: TRBV28; clone size: many; J gene: TRBJ2-2; D gene: TRBD1; CDR3 DNA: TGTGCCAGCAGTTCCACCGGGACAGGGCGCACCGGGGAGCTGTTTTTT; CDR3 protein: CASSSTGTGRTGELFF
V gene: TRBV28; clone size: many; J gene: TRBJ1-1; D gene: NA; CDR3 DNA: TGTGCCAGCAGTTTAAGACCTATGAACACTGAAGCTTTCTTT; CDR3 protein: CASSLRPMNTEAFF
V gene: TRBV20-1; clone size: many; J gene: TRBJ1-2; D gene: TRBD1; CDR3 DNA: TGCAGTGCCGGGACAGGGGGAGGCTACACCTTC; CDR3 protein: CSAGTGGGYTF
V gene: TRBV7-9; clone size: NA; J gene: TRBJ2-5; D gene: TRBD2; CDR3 DNA: TGTGCCAGCAGAAGGGGCCAAAGCGGGAGCCCAGAGACCCAGTACTTC; CDR3 protein: CASRRGQSGSPETQYF
V gene: TRBV5-1; clone size: few; J gene: TRBJ2-1; D gene: TRBD1; CDR3 DNA: TGCGCCAGCAGCTGGGGGACAGGCCAAGAGCAGTTCTTC; CDR3 protein: CASSWGTGQEQFF
V gene: TRBV28; clone size: few; J gene: TRBJ2-2; D gene: NA; CDR3 DNA: TGTGCCAGCAGTTTACCCTCTCTTCACACCGGGGAGCTGTTTTTT; CDR3 protein: CASSLPSLHTGELFF
V gene: TRBV12-3/TRBV12-4; clone size: NA; J gene: TRBJ2-2; D gene: TRBD1; CDR3 DNA: TGTGCCAGCAGTTTGGGGGGACAGGGTCTTGCCGGGGAGCTGTTTTTT; CDR3 protein: CASSLGGQGLAGELFF
V gene: TRBV11-2; clone size: many; J gene: TRBJ2-7; D gene: NA; CDR3 DNA: TGTGCCAGCAGCGCACGAGCGGTTGTTGGGGCAGGAGAGCAGTACTTC; CDR3 protein: CASSARAVVGAGEQYF
V gene: TRBV4-1; clone size: NA; J gene: TRBJ2-5; D gene: NA; CDR3 DNA: TGCGCCAGCAGCCGAGCGGGCGATTACCAAGAGACCCAGTACTTC; CDR3 protein: CASSRAGDYQETQYF
V gene: TRBV6-2/TRBV6-3; clone size: NA; J gene: TRBJ1-5; D gene: NA; CDR3 DNA: TGTGCCAGCAGTTACTCGGTTGTCCGGGGTTCCCGCAATCAGCCCCAGCATTTT; CDR3 protein: CASSYSVVRGSRNQPQHF
V gene: TRBV20-1; clone size: NA; J gene: TRBJ1-1; D gene: NA; CDR3 DNA: TGCAGTGCTAGAGAAGAGGGGACGGCTGTGAACACTGAAGCTTTCTTT; CDR3 protein: CSAREEGTAVNTEAFF
V gene: TRBV28; clone size: NA; J gene: TRBJ2-7; D gene: NA; CDR3 DNA: TGTGCCAGCAGTTTAAGGGACCGTTACGAGCAGTACTTC; CDR3 protein: CASSLRDRYEQYF
V gene: TRBV6-1; clone size: few; J gene: TRBJ1-5; D gene: TRBD1; CDR3 DNA: TGTGCCAGCAGTGCCAGGGGGCGCAATCAGCCCCAGCATTTT; CDR3 protein: CASSARGRNQPQHF
V gene: TRBV5-6; clone size: once; J gene: TRBJ2-1; D gene: TRBD2; CDR3 DNA: TGTGCCAGCAGCTTAAGGTTGGCGGGAGGGGGCTATGAGCAGTTCTTC; CDR3 protein: CASSLRLAGGGYEQFF
V gene: TRBV6-2/TRBV6-3; clone size: few; J gene: TRBJ1-2; D gene: NA; CDR3 DNA: TGTGCCAGCAGTTACCCCCGCCCGGTGGACTATGGCTACACCTTC; CDR3 protein: CASSYPRPVDYGYTF
V gene: TRBV20-1; clone size: NA; J gene: TRBJ2-2; D gene: TRBD1; CDR3 DNA: TGCAGTGCTAGAGCTCTTCCGGGACAGGGTAATCCCGGGGAGCTGTTTTTT; CDR3 protein: CSARALPGQGNPGELFF
V gene: TRBV12-3/TRBV12-4; clone size: NA; J gene: TRBJ2-3; D gene: TRBD2; CDR3 DNA: TGTGCCAGCACCCCTAAGGCGGGACTACTCAATACGCAGTATTTT; CDR3 protein: CASTPKAGLLNTQYF
V gene: TRBV7-6; clone size: NA; J gene: TRBJ2-7; D gene: NA; CDR3 DNA: TGTGCCAGCAGCCCTTTCATGCTCGCGGGGATTGGTTCCTACGAGCAGTACTTC; CDR3 protein: CASSPFMLAGIGSYEQYF